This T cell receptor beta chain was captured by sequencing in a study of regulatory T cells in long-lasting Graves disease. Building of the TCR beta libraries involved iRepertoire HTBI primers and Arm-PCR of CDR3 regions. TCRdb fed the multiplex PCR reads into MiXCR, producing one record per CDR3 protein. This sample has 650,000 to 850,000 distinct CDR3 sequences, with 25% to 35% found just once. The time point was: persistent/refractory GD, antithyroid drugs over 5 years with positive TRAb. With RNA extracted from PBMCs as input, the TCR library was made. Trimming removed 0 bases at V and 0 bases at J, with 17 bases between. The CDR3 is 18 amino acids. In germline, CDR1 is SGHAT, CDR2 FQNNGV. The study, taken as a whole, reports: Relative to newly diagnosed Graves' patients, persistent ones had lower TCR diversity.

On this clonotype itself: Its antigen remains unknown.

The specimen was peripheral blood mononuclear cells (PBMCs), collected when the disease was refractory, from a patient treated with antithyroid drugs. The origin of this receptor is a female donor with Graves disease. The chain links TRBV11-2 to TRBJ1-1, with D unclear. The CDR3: CASSLEGPAPALNTEAFF. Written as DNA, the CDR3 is TGTGCCAGCAGCTTAGAAGGCCCGGCACCAGCTTTGAACACTGAAGCTTTCTTT.